This TCR beta chain was found in a study of T cells in narcolepsy. The germline CDR1 and CDR2 sequences are SGHNT and YYREEE (reference sequence). CDR3 length: 14 residues. Trimming removed 2 bases from V and 0 bases from J, with 7 bases in between. The repertoire was sequenced with immunoSEQ multiplex PCR; TCRdb's copy has only in-frame clones and lacks some. This sample has about 27,000 clones, with about four fifths found just once. This chain joins TRBV5-4 and TRBJ2-3; D unresolved. The sequence came from a human donor with narcolepsy. Sequenced material: CD45RA- memory CD4+ T cells from PBMCs. The CDR3 DNA follows: TGTGCCAGCAGCTTCCGTTGGAGCACAGATACGCAGTATTTT. Translated: CASSFRWSTDTQYF.